These T cell receptor beta chains were read from a single sample in a study of blood T cell repertoires in COVID-19. Clones were sequenced by immunoSEQ multiplex PCR, and TCRdb holds only the in-frame ones, with some missing. The sample holds over 150,000 clones, about four fifths seen once. Sequencing input: peripheral blood. These receptor sequences come from a woman aged 55 to 70 with acute or convalescent COVID-19. Both conserved end residues are part of each CDR3. D genes are given only for firm matches. Expanded clones are given a class, and other clones once, few, many or no size at all.

V gene	J gene	CDR3 length	clone size	D gene	CDR3 DNA	CDR3 protein
TRBV19	TRBJ1-2	13	NA	NA	TGTGCCAGTAGTATCAGGGCTCTGGATGGCTACACCTTC	CASSIRALDGYTF
TRBV19	TRBJ1-2	12	NA	TRBD1	TGTGCCAGTAGAAGGGGGCGGTATGGCTACACCTTC	CASRRGRYGYTF
TRBV5-1	TRBJ1-2	15	once	TRBD1	TGCGCCAGCAGCGGAGGCCGGGACAGCGACTATGGCTACACCTTC	CASSGGRDSDYGYTF
TRBV5-4	TRBJ2-5	15	few	NA	TGTGCCAGCAGCTTAGGGAGCGCGGCCCAAGAGACCCAGTACTTC	CASSLGSAAQETQYF
TRBV27	TRBJ1-2	14	few	TRBD1	TGTGCCAGCAGTGCGCGACAGGGGGCGTTGGGCTACACCTTC	CASSARQGALGYTF
TRBV30	TRBJ2-1	14	NA	TRBD2	TGTGCCTGGACCTACACTAGCGGGGGTAATGAGCAGTTCTTC	CAWTYTSGGNEQFF
TRBV3-1/TRBV3-2	TRBJ2-5	13	NA	NA	TGTGCCAGCAGCCACCTGGGGGGAGAGACCCAGTACTTC	CASSHLGGETQYF
TRBV21-1	TRBJ2-1	20	NA	NA	TGTGCCAGCAGCAAAGTAGTTGCTGGGACAACAAAAAGCTCCTACAATGAGCAGTTCTTC	CASSKVVAGTTKSSYNEQFF
TRBV2	TRBJ2-7	16	NA	TRBD2	TGTGCCAGCAGAGGGAGACTAGCGGGGGCCAGCCACGAGCAGTACTTC	CASRGRLAGASHEQYF
TRBV6-5	TRBJ1-5	14	NA	NA	TGTGCCAGCAGTTCTGGCCAGGGCAATCAGCCCCAGCATTTT	CASSSGQGNQPQHF
TRBV19	TRBJ2-7	14	NA	NA	TGTGCCAGTAGTGGGGCGGGGTTCTCCTACGAGCAGTACTTC	CASSGAGFSYEQYF
TRBV27	TRBJ1-3	15	NA	NA	TGTGCCAGCAGCCCCGTCCGGGGTGCTGGAAACACCATATATTTT	CASSPVRGAGNTIYF
TRBV5-1	TRBJ2-2	17	NA	TRBD2	TGCGCCAGCAGCTTGGGGGTAGCGGGGGCCGGCACCGGGGAGCTGTTTTTT	CASSLGVAGAGTGELFF
TRBV5-1	TRBJ1-2	14	NA	TRBD1	TGCGCCAGCAGCTTCCGGACAGGGTCCGGCGGCTACACCTTC	CASSFRTGSGGYTF
TRBV11-2	TRBJ2-3	17	NA	NA	TGTGCCAGCAGCTTCCCCACACAGGGAATCAGCACAGATACGCAGTATTTT	CASSFPTQGISTDTQYF